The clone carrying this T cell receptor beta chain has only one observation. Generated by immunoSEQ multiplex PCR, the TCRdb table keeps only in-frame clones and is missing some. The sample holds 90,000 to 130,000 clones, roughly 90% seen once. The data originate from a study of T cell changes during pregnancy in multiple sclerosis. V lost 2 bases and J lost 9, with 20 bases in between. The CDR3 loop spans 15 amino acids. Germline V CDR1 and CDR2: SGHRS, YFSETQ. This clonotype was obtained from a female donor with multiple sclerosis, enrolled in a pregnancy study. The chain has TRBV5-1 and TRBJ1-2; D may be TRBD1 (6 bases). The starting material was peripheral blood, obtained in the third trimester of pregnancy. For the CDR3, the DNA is TGCGCCAGCAGCTTCACTTCGGGGACATCTTTTCGCTACACCTTC. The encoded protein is CASSFTSGTSFRYTF.